Below are 26 T cell receptor beta chains sequenced from a single sample in a study of CD8+ T cells in alopecia areata. Following extraction, RNA underwent reverse transcription to cDNA, which served as the sequencing template. The assay was immunoSEQ multiplex PCR, and TCRdb's table has in-frame clones only and misses some. The sample holds 42,000 or so clones; 80% to 95% are singletons and the top ten take 15% to 20%. The treatment was: oral pan-JAK inhibitor, 5-10 mg twice daily. Material: CD8+ T cells sorted from blood, obtained at week 24, from a patient treated with tofacitinib. These receptors originate from a human donor with alopecia areata.

The chain has TRBV7-9 and TRBJ2-5, with TRBD1 matching over 7 bases. Germline V gives CDR1 SEHNR, CDR2 FQNEAQ (reference sequence). The CDR3 consists of 15 residues. Losses at the gene ends were 3 bases for V and 3 bases for J; bases not matched to a gene: 7. The CDR3 sequence: CASSLAQGWEETQYF. The DNA of the CDR3 is TGTGCCAGCAGCTTGGCACAGGGGTGGGAAGAGACCCAGTACTTC.

The rearrangement uses TRBV30 and TRBJ2-5; tentatively, D is TRBD2 (5 bases). The length of the CDR3 is 13 residues. Germline CDR1 GTSNPN, CDR2 SVGIG (reference sequence). Trimming took 4 bases from V and 2 from J, leaving 11 bases between them. CDR3 loop: CAWTMDSQETQYF. CDR3 DNA: TGTGCCTGGACCATGGACTCTCAAGAGACCCAGTACTTC. Looking up the rest from reference TRBV30 and TRBJ2-5 gives the full variable domain: SQTIHQWPATLVQPVGSPLSLECTVEGTSNPNLYWYRQAAGRGLQLLFYSVGIGQISSEVPQNLSASRPQDRQFILSSKKLLLSDSGFYLCAWTMDSQETQYFGPGTRLLVL.

This clone appeared a few times. The gene calls are TRBV29-1 and TRBJ2-1; D remains ambiguous. V was cut by 7 bases and J by 3 bases, with 7 bases left in between. CDR3 length: 11 amino acids. The germline CDR1 and CDR2 sequences are SQVTM and ANQGSEA. CDR3 in DNA: TGCAGCGCTAGGGACTACAATGAGCAGTTCTTC. Protein: CSARDYNEQFF.

The chain recombines TRBV4-2 with TRBJ2-5; D gene uncertain. Per the germline V gene, CDR1 is LGHNA and CDR2 is YNFKEQ. CDR3 length: 17 amino acids. Deletions cut 4 bases from V and 0 bases from J, with 18 bases between. CDR3 nucleotide sequence: TGTGCCAGCAGCCCTATTGGAGACGTGGCCTACCAAGAGACCCAGTACTTC. This sequence encodes CASSPIGDVAYQETQYF.

V and J are TRBV27 and TRBJ1-2; 7 bases align to TRBD1. The germline V gene has CDR1 MNHEY and CDR2 SMNVEV (reference sequence). The junction had 6 bases not matched to a gene; V was cut back by 10 bases and J by 1 base. This CDR3 has 13 amino acids. The CDR3 bases are TGTGCCACCAGGACAGGATATAACTATGGCTACACCTTC. The encoded protein is CATRTGYNYGYTF.

This CDR3 reads CASSLLRVAGGFTDTQYF. Written as DNA, the CDR3 is TGTGCCAGCAGTTTATTGAGGGTAGCGGGGGGGTTCACAGATACGCAGTATTTT. The rearrangement uses TRBV27 and TRBJ2-3; 11 nucleotides match TRBD2. After removal of 1 base from V and 2 bases from J, the junction contained 8 bases not matched to a gene. This CDR3 has 18 amino acids. Germline lookup yields CDR1 MNHEY and CDR2 SMNVEV (reference sequence).

V and J are TRBV7-9 and TRBJ2-5, with 7 positions matching TRBD2. Germline V gives CDR1 SEHNR, CDR2 FQNEAQ (reference sequence). The CDR3 covers 15 residues. V shed 5 bases and J 3 bases; nucleotides not matched to a gene: 9. The CDR3 DNA sequence: TGTGCCAGCAGCCCGGGACTAATCGGAGAAGAGACCCAGTACTTC. It encodes CASSPGLIGEETQYF.

This chain joins TRBV9 and TRBJ2-7; tentative D call: TRBD2 (5 bases). The ends were cut back, 0 bases at V and 6 bases at J, with 7 bases in the middle. Germline values: CDR1 SGDLS, CDR2 YYNGEE. The CDR3 is made up of 12 amino acids. The CDR3 DNA is TGTGCCAGCAGCGTAGATCGGGGCGAGCAGTACTTC. It specifies CASSVDRGEQYF.

The chain carries TRBV19 and TRBJ2-1; 10 positions agree with TRBD2. This CDR3 is 15 amino acids long. With V trimmed by 1 base and J by 4 bases, 1 base remained unmatched. CDR1 is LNHDA, CDR2 SQIVND, per germline (reference sequence). The CDR3 is CASSIGTSGYNEQFF. CDR3 nucleotide sequence: TGTGCCAGTAGTATAGGGACTAGCGGTTACAATGAGCAGTTCTTC.

CDR3: CASSSGSDTQYF. The CDR3 DNA follows: TGTGCCAGCAGCTCCGGGTCAGATACGCAGTATTTT. The V gene is TRBV5-4, the J gene TRBJ2-3; D not resolved. The germline gives CDR1 SGHNT, CDR2 YYREEE (reference sequence). This CDR3 is 12 amino acids long. The V gene lost 3 bases and the J gene lost 4 bases, with 6 bases spanning the gap.

J is TRBJ2-1 and V is TRBV7-2; D not certain. CDR1 and CDR2 (germline): SGHTA, FQGNSA. Trimming stripped 4 bases from V and 2 bases from J, with 12 bases between. This CDR3 comprises 15 residues. DNA of the CDR3: TGTGCCAGCAGCTCGTTGTTTGGAGCCTACAATGAGCAGTTCTTC. Encoded protein: CASSSLFGAYNEQFF.

This sequence joins TRBV7-9 and TRBJ1-4, with unresolved D. The CDR3 spans 19 residues. Germline CDR1 is SEHNR and CDR2 is FQNEAQ (reference sequence). Trimming removed 3 bases at V and 4 bases at J, with 24 bases between. In nucleotides, the CDR3 is TGTGCCAGCAGCTTCGGACCCCCTCAACCGGAGGATAGTAATGAAAAACTGTTTTTT. It is translated as CASSFGPPQPEDSNEKLFF.

In this sample, this clone turned up once. V and J are TRBV10-3 and TRBJ2-7, with D perhaps TRBD1 or TRBD2 (5 bases each). Germline V CDR1 and CDR2: ENHRY, SYGVKD. The CDR3 has 14 amino acids. Trimming left V 3 bases short and J 0 bases short, with 9 bases between. CDR3 DNA sequence: TGTGCCATCAGTGAAGAGGGGAGCTCCTACGAGCAGTACTTC. This sequence encodes CAISEEGSSYEQYF.

This chain connects TRBV29-1 to TRBJ2-7, with D perhaps TRBD1 (6 bases). Trimming took 7 bases from V and 1 from J, leaving 14 bases between them. This CDR3 spans 13 amino acids. Germline CDR1 reads SQVTM; CDR2 reads ANQGSEA. CDR3 in amino acids: CSASTGQSYEQYF. CDR3 bases: TGCAGCGCTTCAACGGGACAATCCTACGAGCAGTACTTC.

This chain links TRBV4-1 with TRBJ2-7; a weak D match, TRBD2 (6 bases). Trimming stripped 1 base from V and 4 bases from J, with 17 bases between. This CDR3 is 16 amino acids long. Germline V gives CDR1 MGHRA, CDR2 YSYEKL. The CDR3 protein is CASSQVLSEGRYEQYF. CDR3 bases: TGCGCCAGCAGCCAAGTACTTTCGGAGGGGCGGTACGAGCAGTACTTC.

This clone was recorded once. This chain joins TRBV4-2 and TRBJ1-2; D unclear. This CDR3 has 18 residues. Per the germline V gene, CDR1 is LGHNA and CDR2 is YNFKEQ. Deletions cut 0 bases from V and 0 bases from J, with 17 bases between. In DNA form, the CDR3 reads TGTGCCAGCAGCCAAGACGTCCCGGAACACCTAGCTAACTATGGCTACACCTTC. This sequence encodes CASSQDVPEHLANYGYTF.

The chain combines TRBV6-5 with TRBJ2-3, with D unresolved. CDR1 MNHEY and CDR2 SVGAGI come from the germline V gene. The CDR3 has 13 residues. Trimming took 0 bases from V and 5 from J, leaving 6 bases between them. CDR3 nucleotides: TGTGCCAGCAGTTACTCGATTAGAGATACGCAGTATTTT. Amino acid sequence: CASSYSIRDTQYF.

The rearrangement links TRBV27 to TRBJ2-5; no reliable D call. The germline V gene has CDR1 MNHEY and CDR2 SMNVEV (reference sequence). CDR3 length: 11 amino acids. Between the trimmed V and J ends, which lost 4 bases and 0 bases, there was a span of 0 bases. Here the CDR3 reads CASSYQETQYF. The CDR3 DNA reads TGTGCCAGCAGTTACCAAGAGACCCAGTACTTC.

The chain has TRBV10-3 and TRBJ2-7; TRBD1 matches at 7 bases. CDR1 and CDR2 from the germline V gene are ENHRY and SYGVKD. V lost 6 bases, J lost 1 base, and 9 bases stayed unmatched. This CDR3 region has 15 residues. The CDR3 sequence is CAISTGTVISYEQYF. The CDR3 region has the DNA TGTGCCATCAGCACCGGGACAGTGATATCCTACGAGCAGTACTTC.

The CDR3 spells CAWRDARSSYEQYF. For the CDR3, the DNA is TGTGCCTGGAGGGACGCCCGGAGCTCCTACGAGCAGTACTTC. The chain combines TRBV30 with TRBJ2-7; no definite D call. The CDR3 is 14 residues long. The germline V gene encodes CDR1 GTSNPN and CDR2 SVGIG (reference sequence). V gave up 3 bases and J gave up 0 bases, with 12 bases separating them.

The V call is TRBV7-3, the J call TRBJ2-1; D possibly corresponds to TRBD2 (6 bases). Germline CDR1 reads SGHTA; CDR2 reads FQGTGA. The CDR3 is made up of 14 amino acids. V was shortened by 3 bases and J by 2 bases, with 8 bases between the two germline ends. The CDR3 coding sequence is TGTGCCAGCAGCTTCCCGGGGGCCTACAATGAGCAGTTCTTC. This codes for CASSFPGAYNEQFF.

The gene calls are TRBV7-2 and TRBJ2-3; 9 bases are a match to TRBD2. The germline CDR1 and CDR2 sequences are SGHTA and FQGNSA. V gave up 5 bases and J gave up 2 bases; unmatched junction bases: 11. CDR3 length: 17 amino acids. CDR3 region: CASSPIERGAFTDTQYF. Written as DNA, the CDR3 is TGTGCCAGCAGCCCTATTGAGCGGGGGGCCTTCACAGATACGCAGTATTTT.

This chain joins TRBV28 and TRBJ2-5; 9 nucleotides line up with TRBD1. The CDR3 has 15 amino acids. V lost 3 bases to trimming and J lost 4 bases; unmatched junction nucleotides: 6. Germline V gene lookup returns CDR1 MDHEN and CDR2 SYDVKM. CDR3 amino acids: CASSFPGTGLETQYF. The CDR3 DNA reads TGTGCCAGCAGTTTTCCCGGGACAGGGCTAGAGACCCAGTACTTC. Full variable domain (outside the CDR3, taken from reference TRBV28 and TRBJ2-5): DVKVTQSSRYLVKRTGEKVFLECVQDMDHENMFWYRQDPGLGLRLIYFSYDVKMKEKGDIPEGYSVSREKKERFSLILESASTNQTSMYLCASSFPGTGLETQYFGPGTRLLVL.

The chain uses TRBV7-2 and TRBJ2-2, with D possibly being TRBD1 (5 bases). Looked up from germline, CDR1 is SGHTA and CDR2 is FQGNSA. V was trimmed by 1 base and J by 3 bases, leaving 12 bases between them. The CDR3 is 16 residues long. CDR3 nucleotides: TGTGCCAGCAGCTTAGTTGGGGCGTCGGACACCGGGGAGCTGTTTTTT. Its protein product is CASSLVGASDTGELFF.

The genes are TRBV28 and TRBJ2-7; D is unclear. This CDR3 is built from 11 residues. V was pared by 3 bases and J by 6 bases, with 6 bases between. Germline loops: CDR1 MDHEN, CDR2 SYDVKM. CDR3 in DNA: TGTGCCAGCAGTTTTAATGGCGAGCAGTACTTC. It translates to CASSFNGEQYF.

The gene calls are TRBV15 and TRBJ2-4; D could derive from TRBD1 or TRBD2 (6 bases each). V lost 8 bases, J lost 5 bases, and 19 bases lay in between. CDR1 LNHNV and CDR2 YYDKDF come from the germline V gene (reference sequence). This CDR3 has 15 amino acids. DNA for the CDR3: TGTGCCACCGACGGGGGCCCGGGTGAGGAAAACATTCAGTACTTC. Its translation is CATDGGPGEENIQYF.